The 19 T cell receptor beta chains below come from one sample, sequenced in a study of CD8 T cells in Susac syndrome (dated by TCRdb to the late 2010s). The protocol used for the library was the immunoSEQ multiplex PCR assay. RNA was extracted using the RNeasy kit, and roughly 0.5 to 1 microgram was reverse transcribed with random hexamers. The public sequencing data were trimmed at Q25 with fastp and processed into clonotypes with MiXCR by TCRdb, which kept only in-frame beta chains. Each CDR3 protein gets just one entry, which takes the most common genes and DNA from the rows behind it. The table for this sample lists some 150,000 distinct CDR3 sequences; approximately 93% of them were counted only once. In total, the top ten clones hold roughly 0.083% of the sample. Specimen: CD4+ T cells from PBMCs. Every receptor here comes from a human donor in good health.

The rearrangement uses TRBV7-9 and TRBJ1-1, with D possibly TRBD1 on 5 matching bases. The ends were cut back, 3 bases at V and 1 base at J, with 12 bases in the middle. The CDR3 loop spans 15 amino acids. Per the germline V gene, CDR1 is SEHNR and CDR2 is FQNEAQ (reference sequence). The CDR3 here is CASSFPGEQNTEAFF. The DNA of the CDR3 is TGTGCCAGCAGCTTCCCGGGGGAGCAGAACACTGAAGCTTTCTTT.

This chain joins TRBV20-1 and TRBJ2-7, with unresolved D. Germline values: CDR1 DFQATT, CDR2 SNEGSKA (reference sequence). V lost 2 bases, J lost 1 base, and 9 bases lay in between. The CDR3 runs 13 residues. This CDR3 is CSARSGSSYEQYF. CDR3 nucleotide sequence: TGCAGTGCTAGATCGGGCAGTTCCTACGAGCAGTACTTC.

This clonotype was found once. The genes are TRBV27 and TRBJ2-3; the D is unclear. This CDR3 has 14 residues. Germline V gives CDR1 MNHEY, CDR2 SMNVEV (reference sequence). The ends were cut back, 6 bases at V and 0 bases at J, with 10 bases in the middle. The CDR3: CASRVTKSTDTQYF. CDR3 DNA sequence: TGTGCCAGCAGAGTAACAAAGAGCACAGATACGCAGTATTTT.

The chain couples TRBV7-8 to TRBJ2-4, with no clear D. V dropped 5 bases and J dropped 3 bases, with 14 bases sitting between them. Germline lookup yields CDR1 SGHVS and CDR2 FQNEAQ. This CDR3 comprises 15 residues. The CDR3 nucleotides are TGTGCCAGCAGCCCTTCCTCCCCAAGCAAAAACATTCAGTACTTC. Translating it yields CASSPSSPSKNIQYF.

V usage is TRBV18 and J usage is TRBJ2-3; perhaps TRBD2 as D (5 bases). V was trimmed by 1 base and J by 0 bases, leaving 14 bases between them. Germline-derived CDR1 and CDR2 are KGHSH and LQKENI. The CDR3 covers 17 residues. The CDR3 nucleotides are TGTGCCAGCTCACCACTCGGCGGGTCAACTAGCACAGATACGCAGTATTTT. Translating gives CASSPLGGSTSTDTQYF.

The chain couples TRBV10-3 to TRBJ1-5, with D possibly TRBD1 on 6 matching bases. The CDR3 has 14 residues. Germline CDR1 reads ENHRY; CDR2 reads SYGVKD. V lost 6 bases, J lost 4 bases, and 13 bases lay in between. In DNA, the CDR3 is TGTGCCATCAGGGAGGACAGTGGGAATCAGCCCCAGCATTTT. It specifies CAIREDSGNQPQHF.

V gene TRBV7-9 combines with J gene TRBJ2-1; D unclear. Trimming removed 1 base at V and 0 bases at J, with 10 bases between. Germline values: CDR1 SEHNR, CDR2 FQNEAQ (reference sequence). The CDR3 runs 16 residues. The CDR3 DNA is TGTGCCAGCAGCTTAGTAGTCGCTAGCTCCTACAATGAGCAGTTCTTC. Translated, it gives CASSLVVASSYNEQFF. The complete variable domain, with remaining parts taken from reference TRBV7-9 and TRBJ2-1, reads DTGVSQNPRHKITKRGQNVTFRCDPISEHNRLYWYRQTLGQGPEFLTYFQNEAQLEKSRLLSDRFSAERPKGSFSTLEIQRTEQGDSAMYLCASSLVVASSYNEQFFGPGTRLTVL.

The rearrangement links TRBV18 to TRBJ1-1; possible D gene TRBD1, 5 bases. From germline, CDR1 is KGHSH and CDR2 LQKENI. V was pared by 2 bases and J by 1 base, with 17 bases between. This CDR3 has 17 residues. The CDR3 region has the DNA TGTGCCAGCTCACCAGGGCAGGGCCCAGGGAGGAACACTGAAGCTTTCTTT. Amino acid sequence: CASSPGQGPGRNTEAFF.

CDR3 in DNA: TGTGCCATCAGTGATCGCACGGGACGCACAGATACGCAGTATTTT. Its protein is CAISDRTGRTDTQYF. The chain combines TRBV10-3 with TRBJ2-3; perhaps D is TRBD1 or TRBD2 (5 bases each). V lost 3 bases and J lost 1, with 11 bases in between. The CDR3 loop spans 15 amino acids. Germline CDR1 is ENHRY and CDR2 is SYGVKD.

The chain carries TRBV6-1 and TRBJ2-4; a possible D gene is TRBD1 (6 bases). The CDR3 is made up of 14 amino acids. Trimming stripped 4 bases from V and 12 bases from J, with 19 bases between. Germline CDR1 MNHNS, CDR2 SASEGT. The CDR3 here is CASSGSIRGRDQYF. CDR3 DNA: TGTGCCAGCAGTGGAAGTATCAGGGGCCGGGATCAGTACTTC.

This clonotype occurred once. The CDR3 region has the DNA TGTGCCAGCAGCGAGAATATTGGACAGCTCCATACGCAGTATTTT. This codes for CASSENIGQLHTQYF. The V call is TRBV9, the J call TRBJ2-3; possibly TRBD1 for D (6 bases). The CDR3 extends over 15 amino acids. With 3 bases removed from V and 7 bases from J, the gap between germline ends came to 18 bases. The germline V gene encodes CDR1 SGDLS and CDR2 YYNGEE.

J is TRBJ2-1 and V is TRBV18; D could derive from TRBD1 or TRBD2 (5 bases each). CDR3 length: 15 residues. Germline assignment: CDR1 KGHSH and CDR2 LQKENI. V was trimmed by 3 bases and J by 6 bases, leaving 15 bases between them. The CDR3 region is CASSPGTAGRNEQFF. For the CDR3, the DNA is TGTGCCAGCTCACCCGGGACCGCTGGTCGCAATGAGCAGTTCTTC.

The V call is TRBV28, the J call TRBJ2-5; weak D call: TRBD1 (6 bases). The CDR3 contains 12 residues. Germline CDR1 MDHEN, CDR2 SYDVKM. V was clipped by 4 bases and J by 7 bases, with 10 bases between them. The DNA for the CDR3 is TGTGCCAGCAGTTCAACAGGGTTGACCCAGTACTTC. This gives the protein CASSSTGLTQYF. The complete variable domain, with remaining parts taken from reference TRBV28 and TRBJ2-5, reads DVKVTQSSRYLVKRTGEKVFLECVQDMDHENMFWYRQDPGLGLRLIYFSYDVKMKEKGDIPEGYSVSREKKERFSLILESASTNQTSMYLCASSSTGLTQYFGPGTRLLVL.

The chain recombines TRBV5-1 with TRBJ2-7, with 8 bases matching TRBD1. The CDR3 is 14 amino acids. J gave up 5 bases and V 2 bases, and 6 bases lay outside the gene matches. Germline CDR1 reads SGHRS; CDR2 reads YFSETQ. CDR3 sequence (DNA): TGCGCCAGCAGCTTAGAACAGGGGGTTAACGAGCAGTACTTC. Translating it yields CASSLEQGVNEQYF.

The V and J genes are TRBV29-1 and TRBJ1-2; no clear D gene. CDR1 and CDR2 (germline): SQVTM, ANQGSEA. The CDR3 covers 11 residues. The V gene lost 4 bases and the J gene lost 8 bases, with 11 bases spanning the gap. The CDR3 protein is CSVGNGRGYTF. In DNA form, the CDR3 reads TGCAGCGTTGGAAATGGACGCGGCTACACCTTC. The whole variable domain, remainder taken from reference TRBV29-1 and TRBJ1-2, is SAVISQKPSRDICQRGTSLTIQCQVDSQVTMMFWYRQQPGQSLTLIATANQGSEATYESGFVIDKFPISRPNLTFSTLTVSNMSPEDSSIYLCSVGNGRGYTFGSGTRLTVV.

The chain employs TRBV3-1 and TRBJ2-1, with 9 bases aligning to TRBD2. V trimming: 4 bases; J trimming: 6 bases; junction bases outside the gene matches: 10. Germline V gene lookup returns CDR1 LGHDT and CDR2 YNNKEL (reference sequence). CDR3 length: 16 residues. The CDR3 sequence is CASSPPGVAGANEQFF. The DNA for the CDR3 is TGTGCCAGCAGCCCTCCGGGGGTAGCGGGGGCCAATGAGCAGTTCTTC.

Here the CDR3 DNA reads TGTGCCAGCAGTGAAGAACGGAGCACCGGGGAGCTGTTTTTT. As protein: CASSEERSTGELFF. The chain links TRBV2 to TRBJ2-2, with D unclear. This CDR3 region has 14 residues. Germline CDR1 and CDR2: SNHLY and FYNNEI. V lost 1 base, J lost 4 bases, and 7 bases lay in between.

The gene calls are TRBV27 and TRBJ2-1, with TRBD2 as a possible D gene (6 bases). CDR1 and CDR2 from the germline V gene are MNHEY and SMNVEV (reference sequence). Deletions cut 6 bases from V and 0 bases from J, with 12 bases between. This CDR3 has 15 residues. The CDR3 spells CASSLRGSSYNEQFF. CDR3 DNA: TGTGCCAGCAGCCTCCGGGGGAGCTCCTACAATGAGCAGTTCTTC.

The chain has TRBV19 and TRBJ2-7; D unclear. Germline CDR1 LNHDA, CDR2 SQIVND (reference sequence). The CDR3 consists of 11 residues. DNA for the CDR3: TGTGGGACGAGTAGTTCCTACGAGCAGTACTTC. It translates to CGTSSSYEQYF.